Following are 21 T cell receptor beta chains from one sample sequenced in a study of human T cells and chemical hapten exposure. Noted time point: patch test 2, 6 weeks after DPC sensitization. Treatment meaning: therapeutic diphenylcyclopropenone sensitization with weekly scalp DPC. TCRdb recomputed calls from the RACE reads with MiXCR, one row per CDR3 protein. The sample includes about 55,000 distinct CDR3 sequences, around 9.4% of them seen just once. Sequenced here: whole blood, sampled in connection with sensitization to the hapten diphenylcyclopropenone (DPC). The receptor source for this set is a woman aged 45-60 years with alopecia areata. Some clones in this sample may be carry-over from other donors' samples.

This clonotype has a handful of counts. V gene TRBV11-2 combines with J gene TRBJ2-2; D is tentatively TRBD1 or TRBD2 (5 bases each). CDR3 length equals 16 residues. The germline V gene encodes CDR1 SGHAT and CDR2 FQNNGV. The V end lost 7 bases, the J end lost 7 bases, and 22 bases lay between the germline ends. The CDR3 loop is CASTRGVVVNLGELFF. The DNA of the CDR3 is TGTGCCAGCACCAGAGGGGTGGTGGTCAATCTCGGGGAGCTGTTTTTT.

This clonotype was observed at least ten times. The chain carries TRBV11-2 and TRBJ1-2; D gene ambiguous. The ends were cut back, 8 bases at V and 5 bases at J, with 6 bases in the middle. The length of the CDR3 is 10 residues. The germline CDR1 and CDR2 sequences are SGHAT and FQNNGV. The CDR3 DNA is TGTGCCAGCGGAAATTATGGCTACACCTTC. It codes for CASGNYGYTF.

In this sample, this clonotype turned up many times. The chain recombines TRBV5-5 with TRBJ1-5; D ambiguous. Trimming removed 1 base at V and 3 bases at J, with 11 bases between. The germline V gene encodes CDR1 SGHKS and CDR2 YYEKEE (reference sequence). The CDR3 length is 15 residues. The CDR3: CASSLMWEPNQPQHF. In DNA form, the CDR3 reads TGTGCCAGCAGCTTGATGTGGGAACCCAATCAGCCCCAGCATTTT.

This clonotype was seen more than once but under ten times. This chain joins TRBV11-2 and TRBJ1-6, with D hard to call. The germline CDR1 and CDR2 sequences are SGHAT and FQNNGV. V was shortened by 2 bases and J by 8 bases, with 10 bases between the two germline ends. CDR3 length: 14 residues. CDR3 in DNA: TGTGCCAGCAGCTTATTATCCGGGGATTCACCCCTCCACTTT. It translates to CASSLLSGDSPLHF.

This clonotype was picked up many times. CDR3 sequence reads: CASSPRSTGYTF. The CDR3 DNA sequence: TGTGCCAGCAGCCCCCGGTCTACTGGCTACACCTTC. The chain employs TRBV7-9 and TRBJ1-2; no reliable D call. V shed 5 bases and J shed 7 bases, with 11 bases lying between them. Germline CDR1 is SEHNR and CDR2 is FQNEAQ (reference sequence). CDR3 size: 12 residues. Looking up the rest from reference TRBV7-9 and TRBJ1-2 gives the full variable domain: DTGVSQNPRHKITKRGQNVTFRCDPISEHNRLYWYRQTLGQGPEFLTYFQNEAQLEKSRLLSDRFSAERPKGSFSTLEIQRTEQGDSAMYLCASSPRSTGYTFGSGTRLTVV.

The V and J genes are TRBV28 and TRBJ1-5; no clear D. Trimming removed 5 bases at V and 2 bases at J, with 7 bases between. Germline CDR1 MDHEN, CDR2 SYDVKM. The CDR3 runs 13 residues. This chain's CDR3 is CASSGRRNQPQHF. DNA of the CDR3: TGTGCCAGCAGTGGCCGACGCAATCAGCCCCAGCATTTT.

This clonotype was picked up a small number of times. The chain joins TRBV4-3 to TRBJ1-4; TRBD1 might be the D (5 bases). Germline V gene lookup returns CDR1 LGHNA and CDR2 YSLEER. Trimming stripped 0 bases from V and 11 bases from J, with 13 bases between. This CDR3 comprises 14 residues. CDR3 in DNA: TGCGCCAGCAGCCAAGAGGTTTTGGGGACCAAACTGTTTTTT. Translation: CASSQEVLGTKLFF.

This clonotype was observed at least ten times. The CDR3 bases are TGTGCCAGCTCCCGGACAGGGACGAACACTGAAGCTTTCTTT. Its protein product is CASSRTGTNTEAFF. V gene TRBV18 combines with J gene TRBJ1-1, with 8 bases aligning to TRBD1. Germline CDR1 and CDR2: KGHSH and LQKENI. V shed 6 bases, J shed 1 base, and the junction held 4 bases outside the gene matches. The CDR3 is 14 amino acids.

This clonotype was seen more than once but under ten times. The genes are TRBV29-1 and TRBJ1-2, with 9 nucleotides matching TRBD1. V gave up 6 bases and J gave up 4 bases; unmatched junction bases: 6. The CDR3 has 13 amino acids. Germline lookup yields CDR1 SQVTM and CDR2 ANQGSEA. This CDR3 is CSVRTGATYGYTF. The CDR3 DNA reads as TGCAGCGTGCGGACAGGGGCGACCTATGGCTACACCTTC.

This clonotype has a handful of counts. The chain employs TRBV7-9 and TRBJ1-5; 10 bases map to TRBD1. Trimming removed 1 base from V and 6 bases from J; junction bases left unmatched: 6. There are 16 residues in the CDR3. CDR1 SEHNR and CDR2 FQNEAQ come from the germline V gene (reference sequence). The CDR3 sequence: CASSLVGTGASQPQHF. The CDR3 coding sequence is TGTGCCAGCAGCTTAGTGGGGACAGGGGCCAGTCAGCCCCAGCATTTT.

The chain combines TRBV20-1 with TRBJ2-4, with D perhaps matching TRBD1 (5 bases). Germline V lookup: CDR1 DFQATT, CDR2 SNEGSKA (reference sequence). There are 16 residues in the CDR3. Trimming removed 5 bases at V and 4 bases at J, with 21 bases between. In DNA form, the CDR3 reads TGCAGTGCTTCCCCTTTTTTTGGCAGGGCAAAAAACATTCAGTACTTC. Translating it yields CSASPFFGRAKNIQYF.

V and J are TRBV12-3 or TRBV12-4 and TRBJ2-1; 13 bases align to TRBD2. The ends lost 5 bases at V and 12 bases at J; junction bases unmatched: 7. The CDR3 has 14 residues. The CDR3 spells CASSPGTSGKGQFF. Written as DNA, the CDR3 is TGTGCCAGCAGTCCCGGGACTAGCGGGAAAGGGCAGTTCTTC.

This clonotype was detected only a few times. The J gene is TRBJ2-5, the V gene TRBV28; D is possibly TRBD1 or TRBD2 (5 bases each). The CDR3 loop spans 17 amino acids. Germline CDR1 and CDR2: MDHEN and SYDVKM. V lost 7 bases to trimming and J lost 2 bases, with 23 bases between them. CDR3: CASTSGLRGRIQETQYF. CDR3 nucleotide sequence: TGTGCCAGCACATCGGGGCTAAGAGGCAGAATTCAAGAGACCCAGTACTTC. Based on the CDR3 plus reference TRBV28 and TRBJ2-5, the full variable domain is DVKVTQSSRYLVKRTGEKVFLECVQDMDHENMFWYRQDPGLGLRLIYFSYDVKMKEKGDIPEGYSVSREKKERFSLILESASTNQTSMYLCASTSGLRGRIQETQYFGPGTRLLVL.

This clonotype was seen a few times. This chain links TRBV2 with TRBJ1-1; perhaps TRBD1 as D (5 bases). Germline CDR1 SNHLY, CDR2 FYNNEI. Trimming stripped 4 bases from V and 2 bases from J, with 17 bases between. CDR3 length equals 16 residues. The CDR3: CASSVFPLGGNTEAFF. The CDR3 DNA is TGTGCCAGCAGTGTTTTCCCGCTCGGGGGAAACACTGAAGCTTTCTTT.

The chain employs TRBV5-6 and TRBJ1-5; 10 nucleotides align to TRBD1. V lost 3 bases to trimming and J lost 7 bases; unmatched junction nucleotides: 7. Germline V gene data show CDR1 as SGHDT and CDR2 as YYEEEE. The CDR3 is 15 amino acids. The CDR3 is CASSYGTGDLQPQHF. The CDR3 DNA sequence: TGTGCCAGCAGCTATGGGACAGGGGATTTACAGCCCCAGCATTTT.

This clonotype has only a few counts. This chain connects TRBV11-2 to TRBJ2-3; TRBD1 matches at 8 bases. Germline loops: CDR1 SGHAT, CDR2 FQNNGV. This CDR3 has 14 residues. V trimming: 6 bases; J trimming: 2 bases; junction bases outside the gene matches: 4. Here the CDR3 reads CASSRQGYTDTQYF. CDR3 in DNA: TGTGCCAGCAGTCGACAGGGGTACACAGATACGCAGTATTTT. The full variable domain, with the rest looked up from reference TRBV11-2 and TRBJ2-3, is EAGVAQSPRYKIIEKRQSVAFWCNPISGHATLYWYQQILGQGPKLLIQFQNNGVVDDSQLPKDRFSAERLKGVDSTLKIQPAKLEDSAVYLCASSRQGYTDTQYFGPGTRLTVL.

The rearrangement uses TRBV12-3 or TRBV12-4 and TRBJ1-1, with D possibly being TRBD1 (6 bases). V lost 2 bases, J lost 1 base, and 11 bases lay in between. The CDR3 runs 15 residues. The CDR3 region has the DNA TGTGCCAGCAGTTTAACAGGGAGTACGAACACTGAAGCTTTCTTT. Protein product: CASSLTGSTNTEAFF.

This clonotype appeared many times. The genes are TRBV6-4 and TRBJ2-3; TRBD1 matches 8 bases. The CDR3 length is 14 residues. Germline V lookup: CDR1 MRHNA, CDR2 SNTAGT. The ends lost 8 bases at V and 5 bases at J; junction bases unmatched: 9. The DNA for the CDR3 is TGTGCCAGCTCCACAGACAGGGGCAAAGATACGCAGTATTTT. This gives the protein CASSTDRGKDTQYF.

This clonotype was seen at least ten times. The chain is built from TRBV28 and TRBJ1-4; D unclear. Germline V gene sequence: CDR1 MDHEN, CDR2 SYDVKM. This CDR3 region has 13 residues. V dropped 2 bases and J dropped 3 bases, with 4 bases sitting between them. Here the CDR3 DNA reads TGTGCCAGCAGTTTAGGCGCTAATGAAAAACTGTTTTTT. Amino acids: CASSLGANEKLFF.

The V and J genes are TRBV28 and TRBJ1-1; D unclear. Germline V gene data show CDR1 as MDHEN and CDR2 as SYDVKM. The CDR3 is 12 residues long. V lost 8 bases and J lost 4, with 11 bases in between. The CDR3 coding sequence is TGTGCCAGCTGTACCCACGGCACTGAAGCTTTCTTT. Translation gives CASCTHGTEAFF. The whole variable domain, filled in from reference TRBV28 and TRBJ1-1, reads DVKVTQSSRYLVKRTGEKVFLECVQDMDHENMFWYRQDPGLGLRLIYFSYDVKMKEKGDIPEGYSVSREKKERFSLILESASTNQTSMYLCASCTHGTEAFFGQGTRLTVV.

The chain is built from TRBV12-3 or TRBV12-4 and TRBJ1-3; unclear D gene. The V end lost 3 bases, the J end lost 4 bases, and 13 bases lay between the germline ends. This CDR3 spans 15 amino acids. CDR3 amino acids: CASSFSQDEGNTIYF. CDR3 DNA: TGTGCCAGCAGTTTTTCCCAGGACGAGGGAAACACCATATATTTT.